These T cell receptor beta chains were read from a single sample in a study of cytomegalovirus exposure and HLA in healthy donors. Produced via immunoSEQ multiplex PCR; TCRdb's table is partial and in-frame only. The sample contains some 81,000 clones, under 85% of which appear only once. Sequencing used PBMCs. These receptors were obtained from a woman aged 40 to 55 in good health and CMV-seropositive. CDR3s include the opening cysteine and the closing phenylalanine or tryptophan. The D gene is left open where the match is weak. Expanded clones get a size class; other rows say once, few or many, or leave the size out.

v_call	j_call	clone_size	d_call	cdr3_nt	cdr3_aa
TRBV29-1	TRBJ2-3	NA	TRBD2	TGCAGCGTTGTAGAGGGAGGTTGGGGGGGGGTGCAAGATACGCAGTATTTT	CSVVEGGWGGVQDTQYF
TRBV19	TRBJ2-5	many	TRBD2	TGTGCCAGCAACATAGCGGGAGGGATCGAGACCCAGTACTTC	CASNIAGGIETQYF
TRBV27	TRBJ2-3	once	TRBD2	TGTGCCAGCAGTTTATGGGGACTAGCGGGGGGCCGGGGCACAGATACGCAGTATTTT	CASSLWGLAGGRGTDTQYF
TRBV7-9	TRBJ1-4	NA	TRBD1	TGTGCCAGCAGCTTAGGGCAGGGGGCGATTTTTTTT	CASSLGQGAIFF
TRBV7-2	TRBJ2-5	NA	TRBD1	TGTGCCAGCAGCCCCCGGACAGGGAGCGAGACCCAGTACTTC	CASSPRTGSETQYF
TRBV6-5	TRBJ2-2	NA	NA	TGTGCCAGGACCGGACAGCCCGGGGAGCTGTTTTTT	CARTGQPGELFF
TRBV6-1	TRBJ1-2	NA	NA	TGTGCCAGCAGTGAATTCGTCCTCTATGGCTACACCTTC	CASSEFVLYGYTF
TRBV10-1	TRBJ2-3	NA	NA	TGCGCCAGCAGTGAGCAGGGGATCGGCACAGATACGCAGTATTTT	CASSEQGIGTDTQYF
TRBV5-1	TRBJ1-2	NA	NA	TGCGCCAGCAGGGAGGCAGAAACTTATGGCTACACCTTC	CASREAETYGYTF
TRBV7-9	TRBJ1-5	NA	NA	TGTGCCAGCAGCTTATTTGGCAGGGGAGTTAGCAATCAGCCCCAGCATTTT	CASSLFGRGVSNQPQHF
TRBV6-5	TRBJ2-5	NA	TRBD2	TGTGCCTCTCTTCGAGTAGCGGGGGTTCAAGAGACCCAGTACTTC	CASLRVAGVQETQYF
TRBV28	TRBJ2-7	NA	TRBD2	TGTGCCAGCAGTCTATCCGGACTAGCGTGGGAGCAGTACTTC	CASSLSGLAWEQYF
TRBV5-6	TRBJ1-5	NA	TRBD1	TGTGCCAGCAGCTTGGGCGGGGGGACAGGGTGGAATCAGCCCCAGCATTTT	CASSLGGGTGWNQPQHF
TRBV4-3	TRBJ2-7	NA	TRBD1	TGCGCCAGCAGCCAAGGTCCGGGACAGGGTGCGGGCGAGCAGTACTTC	CASSQGPGQGAGEQYF